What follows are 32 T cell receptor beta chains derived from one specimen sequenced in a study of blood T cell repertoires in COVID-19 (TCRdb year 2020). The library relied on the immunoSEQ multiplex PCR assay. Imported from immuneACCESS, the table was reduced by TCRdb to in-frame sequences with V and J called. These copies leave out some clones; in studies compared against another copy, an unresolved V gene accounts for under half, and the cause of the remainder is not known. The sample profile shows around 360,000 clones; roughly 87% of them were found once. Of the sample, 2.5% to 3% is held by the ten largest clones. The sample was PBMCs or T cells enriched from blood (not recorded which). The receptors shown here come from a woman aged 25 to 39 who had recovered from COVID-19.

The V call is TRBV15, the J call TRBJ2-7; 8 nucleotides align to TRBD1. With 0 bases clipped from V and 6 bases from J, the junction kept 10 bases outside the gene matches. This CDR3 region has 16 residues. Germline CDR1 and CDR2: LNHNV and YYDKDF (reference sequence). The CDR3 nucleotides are TGTGCCACCAGCAGAGAGGGGTTGCAGGGGGCCGCCGAGCAGTACTTC. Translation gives CATSREGLQGAAEQYF.

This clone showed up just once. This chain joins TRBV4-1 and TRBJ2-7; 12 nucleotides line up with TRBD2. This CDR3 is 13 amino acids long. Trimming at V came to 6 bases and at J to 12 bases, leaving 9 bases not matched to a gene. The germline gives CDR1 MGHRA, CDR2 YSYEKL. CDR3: CASRSTSGRTWYF. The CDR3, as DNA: TGCGCCAGCAGAAGTACTAGCGGGAGGACATGGTACTTC.

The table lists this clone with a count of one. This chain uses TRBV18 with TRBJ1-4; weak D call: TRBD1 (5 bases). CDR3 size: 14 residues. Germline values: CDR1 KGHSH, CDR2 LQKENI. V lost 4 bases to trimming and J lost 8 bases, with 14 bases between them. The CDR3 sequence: CASSLQAGEEKLFF. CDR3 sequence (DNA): TGTGCCAGCTCACTCCAGGCGGGGGAGGAAAAACTGTTTTTT.

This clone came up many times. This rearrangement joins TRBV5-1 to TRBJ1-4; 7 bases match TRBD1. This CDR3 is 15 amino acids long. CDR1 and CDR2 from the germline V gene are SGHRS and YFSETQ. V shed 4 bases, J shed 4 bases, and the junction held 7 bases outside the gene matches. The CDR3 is CASSPGTASNEKLFF. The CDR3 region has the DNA TGCGCCAGCAGCCCGGGGACAGCAAGTAATGAAAAACTGTTTTTT.

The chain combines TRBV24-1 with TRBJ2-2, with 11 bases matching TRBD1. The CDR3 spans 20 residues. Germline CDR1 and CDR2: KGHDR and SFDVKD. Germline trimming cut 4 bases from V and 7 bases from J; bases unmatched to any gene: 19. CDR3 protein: CATSEGRTRDRGVSLGELFF. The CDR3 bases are TGTGCCACCAGTGAGGGCAGAACCCGGGACAGGGGGGTCAGTCTCGGGGAGCTGTTTTTT.

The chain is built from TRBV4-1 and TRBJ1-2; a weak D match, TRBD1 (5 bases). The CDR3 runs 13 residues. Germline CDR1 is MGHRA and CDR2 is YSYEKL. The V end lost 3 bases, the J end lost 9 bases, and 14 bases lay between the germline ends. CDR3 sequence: CASSHPGEGSYTF. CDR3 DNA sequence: TGCGCCAGCAGCCACCCCGGGGAGGGGAGCTACACCTTC.

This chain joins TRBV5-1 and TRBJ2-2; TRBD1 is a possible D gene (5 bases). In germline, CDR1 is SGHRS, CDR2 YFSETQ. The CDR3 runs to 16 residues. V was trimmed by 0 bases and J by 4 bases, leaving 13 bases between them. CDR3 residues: CASSLAGRAGTGELFF. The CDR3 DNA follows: TGCGCCAGCAGCTTGGCCGGCAGGGCTGGCACCGGGGAGCTGTTTTTT.

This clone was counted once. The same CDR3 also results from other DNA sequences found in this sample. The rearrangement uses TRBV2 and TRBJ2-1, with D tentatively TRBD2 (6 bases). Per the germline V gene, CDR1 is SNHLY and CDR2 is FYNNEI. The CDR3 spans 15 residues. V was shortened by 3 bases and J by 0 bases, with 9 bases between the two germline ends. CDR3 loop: CASSDSSGSYNEQFF. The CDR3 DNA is TGTGCCAGCAGTGATAGTAGCGGCTCCTACAATGAGCAGTTCTTC.

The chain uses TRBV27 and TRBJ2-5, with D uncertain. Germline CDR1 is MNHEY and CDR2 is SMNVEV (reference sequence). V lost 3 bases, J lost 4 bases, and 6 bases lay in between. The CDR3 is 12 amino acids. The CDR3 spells CASSFTGETQYF. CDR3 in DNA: TGTGCCAGCAGTTTTACGGGAGAGACCCAGTACTTC.

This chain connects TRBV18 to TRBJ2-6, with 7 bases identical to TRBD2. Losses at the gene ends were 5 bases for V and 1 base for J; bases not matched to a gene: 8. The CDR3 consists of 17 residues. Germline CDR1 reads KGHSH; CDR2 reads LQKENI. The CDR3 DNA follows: TGTGCCAGCTCATCTTCTGCGGGAGATTCTGGGGCCAACGTCCTGACTTTC. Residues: CASSSSAGDSGANVLTF.

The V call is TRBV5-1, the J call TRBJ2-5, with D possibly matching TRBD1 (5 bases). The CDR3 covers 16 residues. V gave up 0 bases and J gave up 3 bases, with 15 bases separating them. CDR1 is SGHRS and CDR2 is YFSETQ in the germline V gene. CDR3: CASSLEGRPDKETQYF. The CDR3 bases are TGCGCCAGCAGCTTGGAGGGCAGGCCGGACAAAGAGACCCAGTACTTC.

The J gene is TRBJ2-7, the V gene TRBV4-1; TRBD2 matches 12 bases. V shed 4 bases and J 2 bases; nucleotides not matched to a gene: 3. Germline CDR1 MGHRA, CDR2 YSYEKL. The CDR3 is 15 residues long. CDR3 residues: CASSLLAGGTYEQYF. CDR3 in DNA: TGCGCCAGCAGCCTCCTAGCGGGAGGGACCTACGAGCAGTACTTC.

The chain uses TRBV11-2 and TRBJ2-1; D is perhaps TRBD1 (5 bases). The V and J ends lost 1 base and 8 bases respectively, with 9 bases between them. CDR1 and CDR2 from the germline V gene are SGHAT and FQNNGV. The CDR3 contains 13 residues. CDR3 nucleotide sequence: TGTGCCAGCAGCTTAGGGGCAGGGCATGAGCAGTTCTTC. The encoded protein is CASSLGAGHEQFF.

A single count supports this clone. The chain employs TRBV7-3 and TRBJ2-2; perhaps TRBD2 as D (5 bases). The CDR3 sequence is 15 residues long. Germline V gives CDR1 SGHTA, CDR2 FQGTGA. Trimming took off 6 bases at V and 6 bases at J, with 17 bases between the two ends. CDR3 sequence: CASRASDGVPGELFF. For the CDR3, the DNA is TGTGCCAGCAGGGCATCGGACGGGGTTCCCGGGGAGCTGTTTTTT.

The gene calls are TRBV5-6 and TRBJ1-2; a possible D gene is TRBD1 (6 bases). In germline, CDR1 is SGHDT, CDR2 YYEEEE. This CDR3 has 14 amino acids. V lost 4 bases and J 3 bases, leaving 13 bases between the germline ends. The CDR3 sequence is CASSLLTGHYGYTF. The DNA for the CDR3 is TGTGCCAGCAGCCTGCTGACAGGACACTATGGCTACACCTTC.

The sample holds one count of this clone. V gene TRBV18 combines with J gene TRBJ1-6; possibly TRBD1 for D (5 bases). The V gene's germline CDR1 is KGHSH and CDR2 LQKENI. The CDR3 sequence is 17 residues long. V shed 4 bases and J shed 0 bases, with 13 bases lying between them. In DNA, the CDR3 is TGTGCCAGCTCACTCTTTGACAGCGACTCCTATAATTCACCCCTCCACTTT. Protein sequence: CASSLFDSDSYNSPLHF. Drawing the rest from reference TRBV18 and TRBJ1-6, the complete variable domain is NAGVMQNPRHLVRRRGQEARLRCSPMKGHSHVYWYRQLPEEGLKFMVYLQKENIIDESGMPKERFSAEFPKEGPSILRIQQVVRGDSAAYFCASSLFDSDSYNSPLHFGNGTRLTVT.

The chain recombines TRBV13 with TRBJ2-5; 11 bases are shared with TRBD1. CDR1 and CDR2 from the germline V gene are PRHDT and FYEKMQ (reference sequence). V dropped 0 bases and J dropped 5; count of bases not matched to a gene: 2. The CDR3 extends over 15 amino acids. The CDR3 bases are TGTGCCAGCAGCTTAGGGGACAGGGGGCCGGAGACCCAGTACTTC. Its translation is CASSLGDRGPETQYF.

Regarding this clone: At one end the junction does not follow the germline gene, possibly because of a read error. CDR3 residues: CACSHDRGTEAFF. The CDR3 bases are TGTGCCTGCTCACACGACAGGGGCACTGAAGCTTTCTTT. The chain recombines TRBV18 with TRBJ1-1, with 8 bases that match TRBD1. The CDR3 is 13 residues long. The germline V gene has CDR1 KGHSH and CDR2 LQKENI.

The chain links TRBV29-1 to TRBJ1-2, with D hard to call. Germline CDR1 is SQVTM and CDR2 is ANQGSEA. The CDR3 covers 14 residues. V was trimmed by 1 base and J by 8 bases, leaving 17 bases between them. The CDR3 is CSVEADGPPGGYTF. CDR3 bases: TGCAGCGTTGAAGCAGACGGCCCGCCGGGGGGCTACACCTTC.

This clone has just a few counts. The chain's CDR3 is CASSYRQGYTYNEQFF. The CDR3 nucleotides are TGTGCCAGCAGCTATCGACAGGGCTATACCTACAATGAGCAGTTCTTC. The rearrangement links TRBV7-6 to TRBJ2-1; 7 bases map to TRBD1. The CDR3 has 16 residues. With 4 bases clipped from V and 2 bases from J, the junction kept 8 bases outside the gene matches. CDR1 is SGHVS and CDR2 is FNYEAQ in the germline V gene.

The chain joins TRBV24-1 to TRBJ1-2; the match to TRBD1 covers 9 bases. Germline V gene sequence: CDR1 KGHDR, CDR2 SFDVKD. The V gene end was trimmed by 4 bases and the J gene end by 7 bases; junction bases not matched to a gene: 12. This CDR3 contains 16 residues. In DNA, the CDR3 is TGTGCCACCAGTGACCTAAATAGGACAGGGGAACGTGGCTACACCTTC. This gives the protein CATSDLNRTGERGYTF.

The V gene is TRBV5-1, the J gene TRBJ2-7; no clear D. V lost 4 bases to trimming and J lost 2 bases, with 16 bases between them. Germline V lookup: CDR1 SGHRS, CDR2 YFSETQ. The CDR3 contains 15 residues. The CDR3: CASSPERLLTYEQYF. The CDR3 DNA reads TGCGCCAGCAGCCCCGAGAGACTGCTGACCTACGAGCAGTACTTC.

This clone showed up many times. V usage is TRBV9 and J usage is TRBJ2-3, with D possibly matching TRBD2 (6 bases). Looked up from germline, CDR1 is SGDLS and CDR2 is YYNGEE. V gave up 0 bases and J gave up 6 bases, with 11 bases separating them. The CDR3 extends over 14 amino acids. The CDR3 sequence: CASSVAYRGDTQYF. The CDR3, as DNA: TGTGCCAGCAGCGTAGCTTACCGGGGGGATACGCAGTATTTT.

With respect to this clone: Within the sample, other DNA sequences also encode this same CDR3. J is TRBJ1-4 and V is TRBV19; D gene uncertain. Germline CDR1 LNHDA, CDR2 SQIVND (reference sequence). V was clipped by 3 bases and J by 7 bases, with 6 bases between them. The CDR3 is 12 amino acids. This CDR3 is CASSIGGEKLFF. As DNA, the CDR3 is TGTGCCAGTAGTATCGGAGGTGAAAAACTGTTTTTT.

The CDR3 nucleotides read TGTGCCAGCAGTCGTCGACTAGCGGTCACAGATACGCAGTATTTT. Translating gives CASSRRLAVTDTQYF. The rearrangement uses TRBV27 and TRBJ2-3; 9 bases are shared with TRBD2. The germline CDR1 and CDR2 sequences are MNHEY and SMNVEV (reference sequence). The junction had 5 bases not matched to a gene; V was cut back by 5 bases and J by 2 bases. This CDR3 contains 15 residues.

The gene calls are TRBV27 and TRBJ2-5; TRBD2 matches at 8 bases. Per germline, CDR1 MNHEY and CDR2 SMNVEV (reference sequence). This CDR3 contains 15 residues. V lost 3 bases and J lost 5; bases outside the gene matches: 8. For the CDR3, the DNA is TGTGCCAGCAGTTTCACGGGGGGGCCCGGCGAGACCCAGTACTTC. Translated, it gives CASSFTGGPGETQYF.

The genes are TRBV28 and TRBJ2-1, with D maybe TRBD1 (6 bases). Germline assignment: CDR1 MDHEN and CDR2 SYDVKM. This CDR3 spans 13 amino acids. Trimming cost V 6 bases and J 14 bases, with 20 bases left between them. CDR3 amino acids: CASSTRDKDSEFF. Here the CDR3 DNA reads TGTGCCAGCAGCACTCGGGACAAGGATTCGGAGTTCTTC.

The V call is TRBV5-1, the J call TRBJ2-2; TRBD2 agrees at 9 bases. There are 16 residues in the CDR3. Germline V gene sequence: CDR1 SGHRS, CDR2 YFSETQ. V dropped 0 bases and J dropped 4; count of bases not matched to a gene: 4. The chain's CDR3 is CASSLAETSGTGELFF. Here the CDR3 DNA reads TGCGCCAGCAGCTTGGCCGAGACTAGCGGCACCGGGGAGCTGTTTTTT. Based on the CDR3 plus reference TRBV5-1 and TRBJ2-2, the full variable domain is KAGVTQTPRYLIKTRGQQVTLSCSPISGHRSVSWYQQTPGQGLQFLFEYFSETQRNKGNFPGRFSGRQFSNSRSEMNVSTLELGDSALYLCASSLAETSGTGELFFGEGSRLTVL.

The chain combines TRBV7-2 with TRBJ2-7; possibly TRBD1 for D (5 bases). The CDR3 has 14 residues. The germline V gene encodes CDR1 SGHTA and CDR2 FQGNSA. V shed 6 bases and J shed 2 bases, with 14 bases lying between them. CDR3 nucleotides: TGTGCCAGCAGGGCATTCACAGGCCCCTACGAGCAGTACTTC. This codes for CASRAFTGPYEQYF.

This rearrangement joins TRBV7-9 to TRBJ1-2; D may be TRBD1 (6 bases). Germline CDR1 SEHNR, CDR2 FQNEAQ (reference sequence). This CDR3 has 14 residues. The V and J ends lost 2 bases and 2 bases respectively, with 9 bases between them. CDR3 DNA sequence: TGTGCCAGCAGCTTATTTCAGGGGAACTATGGCTACACCTTC. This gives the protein CASSLFQGNYGYTF.

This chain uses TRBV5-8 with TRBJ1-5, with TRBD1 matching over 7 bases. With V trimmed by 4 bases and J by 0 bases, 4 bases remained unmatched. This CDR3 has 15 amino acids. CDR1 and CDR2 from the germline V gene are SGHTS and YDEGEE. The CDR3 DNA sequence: TGTGCCAGCAGCACTGGGACAGCTAGCAATCAGCCCCAGCATTTT. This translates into CASSTGTASNQPQHF. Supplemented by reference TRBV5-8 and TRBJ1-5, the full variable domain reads EAGVTQSPTHLIKTRGQQATLRCSPISGHTSVYWYQQALGLGLQFLLWYDEGEERNRGNFPPRFSGRQFPNYSSELNVNALELEDSALYLCASSTGTASNQPQHFGDGTRLSIL.

DNA of the CDR3: TGTGCCAGCAGCTGGGGACAGGGCTTCTACGAGCAGTACTTC. It codes for CASSWGQGFYEQYF. The rearrangement uses TRBV7-9 and TRBJ2-7; 9 positions agree with TRBD1. V shed 4 bases and J 3 bases; nucleotides not matched to a gene: 4. CDR3 length equals 14 residues. CDR1 and CDR2 (germline): SEHNR, FQNEAQ (reference sequence).